This TCR beta chain was documented in a study of OX40 agonist ivuxolimab in advanced cancers. The study, taken as a whole, reports: Both blood CD4+ and CD8+ T cells showed clonal growth by week 6 at 0.1 to 3.0 mg/kg.

About this clone itself: What it binds is not known.

The V and J ends lost 2 bases and 6 bases respectively, with 9 bases between them. This CDR3 comprises 13 residues. Germline V lookup: CDR1 PRHDT, CDR2 FYEKMQ (reference sequence). TCRdb's copy holds only in-frame clones and misses some; the assay was immunoSEQ multiplex PCR. Counted here are about 79,000 clones, roughly 94% occurring once; the ten biggest clones make up about 10%. V is TRBV13 and J is TRBJ2-3; D perhaps matches TRBD1 (6 bases). The input for sequencing was CD4+ or CD8+ T cells sorted from blood, taken in a trial of the OX40 agonist ivuxolimab. The clonotype comes from an adult with an advanced solid tumor such as melanoma, head and neck, liver or kidney cancer. The CDR3 loop reads CASSLQGRDTQYF. The CDR3 DNA follows: TGTGCCAGCAGCTTACAGGGGCGGGATACGCAGTATTTT.